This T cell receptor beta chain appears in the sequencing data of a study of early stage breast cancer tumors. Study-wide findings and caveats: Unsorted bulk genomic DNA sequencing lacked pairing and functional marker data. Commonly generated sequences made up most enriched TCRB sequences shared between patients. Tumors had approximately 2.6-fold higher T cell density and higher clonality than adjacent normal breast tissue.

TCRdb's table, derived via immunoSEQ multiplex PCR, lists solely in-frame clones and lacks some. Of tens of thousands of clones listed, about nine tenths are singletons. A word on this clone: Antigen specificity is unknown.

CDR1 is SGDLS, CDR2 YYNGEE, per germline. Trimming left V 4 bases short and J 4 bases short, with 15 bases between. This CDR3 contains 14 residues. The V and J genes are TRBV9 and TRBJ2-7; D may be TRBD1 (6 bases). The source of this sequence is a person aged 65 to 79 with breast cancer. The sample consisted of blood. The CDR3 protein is CASSLQGFGYEQYF. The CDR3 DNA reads TGTGCCAGCAGCTTACAGGGTTTTGGGTACGAGCAGTACTTC.